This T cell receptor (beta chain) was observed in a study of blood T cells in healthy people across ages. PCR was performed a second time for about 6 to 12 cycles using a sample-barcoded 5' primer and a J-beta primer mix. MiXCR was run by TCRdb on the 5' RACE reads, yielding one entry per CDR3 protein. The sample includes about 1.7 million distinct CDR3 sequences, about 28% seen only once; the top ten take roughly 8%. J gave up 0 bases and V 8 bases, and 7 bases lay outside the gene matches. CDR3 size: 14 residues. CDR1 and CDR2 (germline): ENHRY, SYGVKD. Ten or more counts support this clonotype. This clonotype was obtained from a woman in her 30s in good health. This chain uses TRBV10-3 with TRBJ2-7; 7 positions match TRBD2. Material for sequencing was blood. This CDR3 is CAIGSGASSYEQYF. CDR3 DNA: TGTGCCATCGGGAGCGGGGCGAGCTCCTACGAGCAGTACTTC.